These 28 T cell receptor beta chains originate from one sample sequenced in a study of CD4 and CD8 cells across lung adenocarcinoma regions. Using its own MiXCR run on the PCR reads, TCRdb lists one record per CDR3 protein. Found here are 6,500 to 7,500 distinct CDR3 sequences, approximately 50% of them singletons; the top ten hold under 20%. The sample comprised CD8+ T cells from the center of a lung tumor. Source of these receptors: a female donor with lung adenocarcinoma. The CD4 and CD8 labels of this study may be unreliable.

This clonotype was seen a handful of times. Sequence at one end of the junction differs from germline and may be a read error. The chain combines TRBV6-1 with TRBJ2-1; 8 bases align to TRBD2. The V gene's germline CDR1 is MNHNS and CDR2 SASEGT. The CDR3 extends over 15 amino acids. The DNA for the CDR3 is TGTGCCAGCAGAGAAGGGGAGCGGGAGTTGGATGAGCAGTTCTTC. It translates to CASREGERELDEQFF.

The chain recombines TRBV6-4 with TRBJ2-1; 8 bases agree with TRBD2. CDR3 length: 14 amino acids. Losses at the gene ends were 10 bases for V and 6 bases for J; bases not matched to a gene: 11. Germline V gene data show CDR1 as MRHNA and CDR2 as SNTAGT. CDR3: CAITGTRKPNEQFF. Written as DNA, the CDR3 is TGTGCCATTACCGGGACTAGGAAACCCAATGAGCAGTTCTTC.

Note on this clonotype: Sequence at one end of the junction differs from germline and may be a read error. The chain's CDR3 is CASGTGHTATNIQYF. DNA for the CDR3: TGTGCCAGCGGGACGGGGCACACAGCCACAAACATTCAGTACTTC. The rearrangement joins TRBV6-1 to TRBJ2-4; D tentatively reads TRBD1 or TRBD2 (5 bases each). This CDR3 comprises 15 residues. CDR1 MNHNS and CDR2 SASEGT come from the germline V gene.

Comment on this clonotype: Its ends do not fully match the called genes, so a read error is possible. The rearrangement uses TRBV6-1 and TRBJ2-6; a weak D match, TRBD1 (5 bases). CDR3 length equals 15 residues. Germline assignment: CDR1 MNHNS and CDR2 SASEGT. The CDR3 loop reads CASSDGHSGANEQYF. In DNA form, the CDR3 reads TGTGCCAGCAGTGATGGACACTCGGGCGCCAACGAGCAGTATTTC.

There are many counts of this clonotype. V is TRBV7-3 and J is TRBJ1-1, with 7 bases lining up with TRBD1. V shed 2 bases, J shed 0 bases, and the junction held 3 bases outside the gene matches. The V gene's germline CDR1 is SGHTA and CDR2 FQGTGA. This CDR3 has 15 residues. CDR3 in DNA: TGTGCCAGCAGCTTATTAGGGACAGTGAACACTGAAGCTTTCTTT. Its translation is CASSLLGTVNTEAFF.

The chain employs TRBV6-1 and TRBJ2-4, with D possibly being TRBD2 (5 bases). Trimming took 6 bases from V and 12 from J, leaving 24 bases between them. The germline V gene encodes CDR1 MNHNS and CDR2 SASEGT. This CDR3 is built from 15 residues. CDR3 amino acids: CASRAAASGEDTQYF. The CDR3 DNA reads as TGTGCCAGCAGGGCTGCTGCCTCCGGGGAAGACACTCAGTACTTC.

A few counts support this clonotype. A much larger clone differs from this one at a single base, so this may be a read error. The CDR3 region has the DNA TGTGCCAGCAAGGGGGGGCGGGGGGGCAAGTACAATGAGCAGTTCTTC. Amino acid sequence: CASKGGRGGKYNEQFF. The chain uses TRBV6-2 or TRBV6-3 and TRBJ2-1; 9 bases line up with TRBD2. Per the germline V gene, CDR1 is MNHEY and CDR2 is SVGEGT. J lost 4 bases, V lost 7 bases, and 11 bases had no gene match. CDR3 length: 16 amino acids.

A remark on this clonotype: This may be a read error: a much more frequent sequence differs by one nucleotide. The CDR3 carries no conserved terminal phenylalanine or tryptophan, so it likely arises from a read error. The V call is TRBV28, the J call TRBJ1-2; 7 nucleotides align to TRBD1. Germline CDR1 is MDHEN and CDR2 is SYDVKM. The CDR3 loop spans 13 amino acids. The trim removed 6 bases at V and 3 bases at J, leaving 4 bases unmatched. The CDR3 region is CASRSQGDYGYTI. Here the CDR3 DNA reads TGTGCCAGCAGATCTCAGGGGGACTATGGCTACACCATC.

The J gene is TRBJ1-1, the V gene TRBV12-3 or TRBV12-4; 8 bases line up with TRBD1. CDR3 length equals 16 residues. With V trimmed by 4 bases and J by 11 bases, 18 bases remained unmatched. CDR3 loop: CASSSYYRGGNNGAFF. Written as DNA, the CDR3 is TGTGCCAGCAGTTCTTATTACAGGGGGGGAAATAATGGGGCTTTCTTT.

By proportion, this clonotype is medium-sized. This chain connects TRBV10-3 to TRBJ2-5; TRBD1 matches 10 bases. Germline V gene sequence: CDR1 ENHRY, CDR2 SYGVKD. The CDR3 extends over 12 amino acids. V gave up 8 bases and J gave up 4 bases; unmatched junction bases: 1. CDR3 sequence: CAIRDRGETQYF. CDR3 DNA sequence: TGTGCCATCCGGGACAGGGGAGAGACCCAGTACTTC.

This clonotype is categorized as large. V and J are TRBV6-5 and TRBJ2-2; 11 bases match TRBD2. V was pared by 0 bases and J by 3 bases, with 18 bases of the junction left unmatched. Germline V gene lookup returns CDR1 MNHEY and CDR2 SVGAGI. CDR3 length equals 22 residues. The CDR3 region is CASSYSSHGISGRAIHTGELFF. In DNA form, the CDR3 reads TGTGCCAGCAGTTACTCGAGTCATGGGATTAGCGGGAGGGCCATTCACACCGGGGAGCTGTTTTTT.

This clonotype was seen a single time. This rearrangement joins TRBV7-2 to TRBJ2-1, with D possibly matching TRBD1 (6 bases). The J call may be faulty, since TRBJ2-2 better matches the DNA end. The CDR3 runs to 15 residues. Germline lookup yields CDR1 SGHTA and CDR2 FQGNSA. CDR3 loop: CASSQGCGGSRELFF. The CDR3 DNA sequence: TGTGCCAGCAGCCAAGGCTGTGGGGGCAGCAGGGAGCTGTTTTTT.

This clonotype has ten or more counts. The chain couples TRBV6-1 to TRBJ2-5; D is perhaps TRBD1 or TRBD2 (5 bases each). Trimming left V 8 bases short and J 5 bases short, with 9 bases between. The CDR3 is 11 amino acids. The germline V gene encodes CDR1 MNHNS and CDR2 SASEGT. The CDR3: CASQWGETQYF. The CDR3 DNA reads TGTGCCAGCCAGTGGGGGGAGACCCAGTACTTC.

This chain joins TRBV19 and TRBJ1-4; D possibly corresponds to TRBD1 (5 bases). This CDR3 is 14 amino acids long. Trimming removed 8 bases from V and 2 bases from J, with 12 bases in between. Germline CDR1 LNHDA, CDR2 SQIVND (reference sequence). As DNA, the CDR3 is TGTGCCAGTTCCCAGCGGGGGACTAATGAAAAACTGTTTTTT. Amino acids: CASSQRGTNEKLFF.

V usage is TRBV6-1 and J usage is TRBJ2-1; the D is unclear. Germline lookup yields CDR1 MNHNS and CDR2 SASEGT. The ends were cut back, 3 bases at V and 8 bases at J, with 14 bases in the middle. There are 14 residues in the CDR3. The CDR3 region has the DNA TGTGCCAGCAGTGATGCTAGAGTTGGGGATGAGCAGTTCTTC. Amino acid sequence: CASSDARVGDEQFF.

Only a few counts were recorded for this clonotype. The J gene is TRBJ2-7, the V gene TRBV27; unclear D gene. CDR3 length: 14 amino acids. V gave up 5 bases and J gave up 2 bases, with 13 bases separating them. Germline assignment: CDR1 MNHEY and CDR2 SMNVEV (reference sequence). The CDR3 here is CASSLGRTTYEQYF. For the CDR3, the DNA is TGTGCCAGCAGTCTAGGACGCACGACCTACGAGCAGTACTTC.

The V call is TRBV6-5, the J call TRBJ2-2; D call uncertain. From germline, CDR1 is MNHEY and CDR2 SVGAGI. The CDR3 sequence is 13 residues long. Trimming stripped 4 bases from V and 10 bases from J, with 13 bases between. In nucleotides, the CDR3 is TGTGCCAGCAGTTCGGCGAACATCGCGGAGCTGTTTTTT. Translated: CASSSANIAELFF.

In its sample, this clonotype was seen a few times. The chain carries TRBV27 and TRBJ2-1, with 12 bases identical to TRBD2. The CDR3 has 15 amino acids. After removal of 5 bases from V and 8 bases from J, the junction contained 7 bases not matched to a gene. Germline V lookup: CDR1 MNHEY, CDR2 SMNVEV (reference sequence). The CDR3 sequence is CASSPKTSGGYEQFF. The DNA of the CDR3 is TGTGCCAGCAGTCCTAAGACTAGCGGGGGCTATGAGCAGTTCTTC.

This clonotype turned up a few times. A much larger clone lies one base from this, so it may be a read error. J is TRBJ2-1 and V is TRBV6-1; D gene unclear. Germline V CDR1 and CDR2: MNHNS, SASEGT. The CDR3 extends over 13 amino acids. Trimming removed 2 bases at V and 10 bases at J, with 12 bases between. Here the CDR3 DNA reads TGTGCCAGCAGTGAAAGCCTTGCCTACGAGCAGTTCTTC. As protein: CASSESLAYEQFF.

The chain uses TRBV6-2 or TRBV6-3 and TRBJ2-1; TRBD2 matches at 7 bases. Germline V gene data show CDR1 as MNHEY and CDR2 as SVGEGT. This CDR3 is built from 19 residues. The junction had 16 bases not matched to a gene; V was cut back by 0 bases and J by 5 bases. For the CDR3, the DNA is TGTGCCAGCAGTTACTCAACGGGAGGTTGGGGGATAGTTGACAATGAGCAGTTCTTC. Translated, it gives CASSYSTGGWGIVDNEQFF.

This clonotype was counted a single time. This chain links TRBV25-1 with TRBJ2-3; either TRBD1 or TRBD2 may supply D (5 bases each). The CDR3 has 15 residues. V lost 11 bases and J lost 2, with 20 bases in between. The germline V gene encodes CDR1 MGHDK and CDR2 SYGVNS. CDR3 in amino acids: CAPRIEGRVTDTQYF. The CDR3, as DNA: TGTGCCCCCAGAATAGAGGGCAGGGTCACAGATACGCAGTATTTT. Variable domain in full (rest from reference TRBV25-1 and TRBJ2-3): EADIYQTPRYLVIGTGKKITLECSQTMGHDKMYWYQQDPGMELHLIHYSYGVNSTEKGDLSSESTVSRIRTEHFPLTLESARPSHTSQYLCAPRIEGRVTDTQYFGPGTRLTVL.

The rearrangement links TRBV11-3 to TRBJ2-3; 7 positions match TRBD1. The tail of the sequence fits TRBJ2-7 better, so the J call may be wrong. The CDR3 runs to 15 residues. Germline lookup yields CDR1 SGHNT and CDR2 YENEEA. The CDR3 here is CAGGLGGPDQDTQYF. As DNA, the CDR3 is TGTGCCGGGGGCTTAGGGGGCCCGGACCAAGATACGCAGTACTTC.

This clonotype occurred a few times. The chain has TRBV5-1 and TRBJ2-3, with D tentatively TRBD2 (6 bases). There are 16 residues in the CDR3. The germline V gene encodes CDR1 SGHRS and CDR2 YFSETQ. The V end was cut by 4 bases, the J end by 0 bases, with 15 bases between. The CDR3, as DNA: TGCGCCAGCAGCCCTTCACTAGCTTCTAGCACAGATACGCAGTATTTT. It specifies CASSPSLASSTDTQYF.

The chain combines TRBV6-4 with TRBJ2-3; TRBD2 agrees at 8 bases. CDR3 size: 16 residues. Germline assignment: CDR1 MRHNA and CDR2 SNTAGT. V shed 0 bases, J shed 2 bases, and the junction held 4 bases outside the gene matches. CDR3 region: CASSDSSGRATDTQYF. The CDR3 DNA follows: TGTGCCAGCAGTGACTCGTCCGGGAGGGCCACAGATACGCAGTATTTT.

This clonotype was seen a few times. This rearrangement joins TRBV12-3 or TRBV12-4 to TRBJ2-2; no definite D call. V lost 6 bases and J 5 bases, leaving 7 bases between the germline ends. The CDR3 totals 12 residues. CDR3 sequence (DNA): TGTGCCAGCAGCAAGAGTACCGGGGAGCTGTTTTTT. Translation gives CASSKSTGELFF.

Regarding this clonotype: Because the CDR3 is missing its conserved closing phenylalanine or tryptophan, this is likely a read error. The DNA is left out, because the CDR3 cannot be placed on it with certainty; the CDR3 is given as TCRdb lists it. The chain recombines TRBV7-9 with TRBJ2-5; the D call of TRBD2 is as the table states it, not checked on the DNA. Germline assignment: CDR1 SEHNR and CDR2 FQNEAQ (reference sequence). The CDR3 comprises 12 residues, both ends counted. The CDR3 sequence: CASSLDYRDSLS.

This clonotype was recorded a few times. The rearrangement links TRBV7-9 to TRBJ2-1; no definite D call. The DNA end lines up better with TRBJ2-5; the J call may be wrong. The germline gives CDR1 SEHNR, CDR2 FQNEAQ (reference sequence). The length of the CDR3 is 11 residues. Here the CDR3 DNA reads TGTGCCAGCAAGAAGGAGGAGACCCAGTACTTC. It specifies CASKKEETQYF.

In this sample, this clonotype is medium-sized. The V call is TRBV6-5, the J call TRBJ2-7; TRBD1 aligns across 12 bases. The CDR3 runs to 14 residues. The junction had 5 bases not matched to a gene; V was cut back by 7 bases and J by 4 bases. Germline CDR1 is MNHEY and CDR2 is SVGAGI. CDR3 region: CASNRDRGRYEQYF. As DNA, the CDR3 is TGTGCCAGCAACCGGGACAGGGGGCGTTACGAGCAGTACTTC.